These T cell receptor beta chains were read from a single sample in a study of cytomegalovirus exposure and HLA in healthy donors. The method was immunoSEQ multiplex PCR; TCRdb's version includes in-frame clones alone and lacks a portion of them. The sample consists of 60,000 to 90,000 clones, approximately 80% of them appearing once. The sample was PBMCs. The origin of the receptors is a man in his 70s in good health and CMV-seropositive. The CDR3 runs from the conserved cysteine through the conserved F or W. A D gene is named only where the DNA matches it firmly. Clone size is not always given. Where it is, it says once, few, many or a class for expanded clones.

-,13,TRBV21-1,TRBJ1-1,-,CASARRSGTEAFF,TGTGCCAGCGCACGGCGGAGTGGCACTGAAGCTTTCTTT
-,14,TRBV5-1,TRBJ1-3,TRBD1,CASSAGTAGNTIYF,TGCGCCAGCAGCGCCGGGACAGCTGGAAACACCATATATTTT
-,15,TRBV25-1,TRBJ1-4,TRBD1,CASSEWGQGNEKLFF,TGTGCCAGCAGTGAATGGGGACAGGGGAATGAAAAACTGTTTTTT
-,14,TRBV5-1,TRBJ1-3,TRBD1,CASTTGVTGNTIYF,TGCGCCAGCACGACAGGGGTAACTGGAAACACCATATATTTT
-,14,TRBV25-1,TRBJ2-7,-,CASSEAGWTYEQYF,TGTGCCAGCAGTGAGGCAGGTTGGACTTACGAGCAGTACTTC
once,14,TRBV7-9,TRBJ1-1,-,CASSLAAPDGEAFF,TGTGCCAGCAGCTTAGCAGCCCCCGACGGGGAAGCTTTCTTT
-,13,TRBV4-2,TRBJ2-7,TRBD1,CASSPQGFYEQYF,TGTGCCAGCAGCCCACAGGGGTTCTACGAGCAGTACTTC
-,15,TRBV28,TRBJ2-7,-,CASSPGDSYSYEQYF,TGTGCCAGCAGTCCCGGGGACTCCTACTCCTACGAGCAGTACTTC
-,13,TRBV2,TRBJ2-2,-,CASRGVLGGELFF,TGTGCCAGCAGAGGGGTCCTCGGGGGGGAGCTGTTTTTT
-,14,TRBV7-9,TRBJ1-1,-,CASNRGALGGEAFF,TGTGCCAGCAACCGTGGGGCCCTGGGAGGTGAAGCTTTCTTT
-,12,TRBV11-2,TRBJ2-3,-,CASRSAADTQYF,TGTGCCAGCAGGTCGGCGGCCGATACGCAGTATTTT
-,13,TRBV2,TRBJ1-5,-,CASQTGFNQPQHF,TGTGCCAGCCAGACTGGATTCAATCAGCCCCAGCATTTT
-,18,TRBV5-1,TRBJ2-3,TRBD2,CASSLAPGTSGRVDTQYF,TGCGCCAGCAGCTTGGCCCCCGGGACTAGCGGGAGGGTAGATACGCAGTATTTT
-,17,TRBV10-3,TRBJ1-6,TRBD1,CAIRDQTGGSYNSPLHF,TGTGCCATCAGGGACCAGACAGGGGGCTCCTATAATTCACCCCTCCACTTT
-,14,TRBV11-2,TRBJ1-1,-,CASSLALDGTEAFF,TGTGCCAGCAGCTTAGCCCTAGATGGCACTGAAGCTTTCTTT
-,12,TRBV11-3,TRBJ2-1,-,CASSLDGNEQFF,TGTGCCAGCAGCTTAGACGGCAATGAGCAGTTCTTC
-,16,TRBV11-1,TRBJ1-4,TRBD1,CASSRRTGLTNEKLFF,TGTGCCAGCAGCCGTCGGACAGGGCTAACTAATGAAAAACTGTTTTTT
-,17,TRBV7-8,TRBJ1-5,-,CASSFGGGDISNQPQHF,TGTGCCAGCAGCTTTGGGGGGGGAGACATTAGCAATCAGCCCCAGCATTTT
once,15,TRBV6-5,TRBJ1-5,-,CASSYSNQLNQPQHF,TGTGCCAGCAGTTACTCGAATCAGTTAAATCAGCCCCAGCATTTT
once,14,TRBV19,TRBJ1-5,-,CASSEQGGDQPQHF,TGTGCCAGTAGTGAACAGGGTGGGGATCAGCCCCAGCATTTT
once,22,TRBV1,TRBJ2-1,-,CTSSQEGPGLVAGGPFNNEQFF,TGCACCAGCAGCCAAGAAGGGCCCGGACTTGTGGCGGGGGGGCCGTTCAACAATGAGCAGTTCTTC
once,15,TRBV11-2,TRBJ2-3,TRBD2,CASSSRAGGTDTQYF,TGTGCCAGCAGCTCAAGAGCGGGAGGGACAGATACGCAGTATTTT
-,13,TRBV6-5,TRBJ1-2,-,CASSYQEGYGYTF,TGTGCCAGCAGTTACCAGGAGGGCTATGGCTACACCTTC
few,15,TRBV4-3,TRBJ2-5,-,CASSQEFQVQETQYF,TGCGCCAGCAGCCAAGAATTCCAGGTCCAAGAGACCCAGTACTTC
-,15,TRBV5-1,TRBJ1-1,TRBD1,CASSSPEQGETEAFF,TGCGCCAGCAGCTCGCCGGAACAGGGGGAAACTGAAGCTTTCTTT
-,13,TRBV5-1,TRBJ2-5,TRBD2,CATSSGSTETQYF,TGCGCCACGTCTAGCGGGAGTACTGAGACCCAGTACTTC
-,13,TRBV6-1,TRBJ2-7,TRBD1,CASRLGQELEQYF,TGTGCCAGCAGGCTCGGACAGGAGTTGGAGCAGTACTTC
once,14,TRBV27,TRBJ1-1,TRBD1,CASSSGQMDTEAFF,TGTGCCAGCAGCTCGGGACAGATGGACACTGAAGCTTTCTTT
-,14,TRBV28,TRBJ2-5,TRBD2,CASSLSGSRETQYF,TGTGCCAGCAGTTTAAGCGGGAGCCGAGAGACCCAGTACTTC
-,13,TRBV29-1,TRBJ2-7,TRBD1,CSVVRQGIYEQYF,TGCAGCGTTGTCCGACAGGGGATATACGAGCAGTACTTC
-,13,TRBV11-2,TRBJ2-2,-,CASSPGAAGELFF,TGTGCCAGCAGCCCAGGGGCCGCCGGGGAGCTGTTTTTT
-,15,TRBV6-5,TRBJ1-5,-,CASSYSRTAAQPQHF,TGTGCCAGCAGTTACTCCCGGACAGCGGCTCAGCCCCAGCATTTT
-,11,TRBV30,TRBJ2-7,-,CAWSVHYEQYF,TGTGCCTGGAGTGTACATTACGAGCAGTACTTC
-,20,TRBV19,TRBJ1-5,TRBD1,CASSISKDRGRGGVNQPQHF,TGTGCCAGTAGTATATCAAAGGACAGGGGGCGCGGAGGGGTAAATCAGCCCCAGCATTTT
-,15,TRBV7-9,TRBJ2-1,TRBD1,CASSLINRGQNEQFF,TGTGCCAGCAGCTTAATAAACAGGGGGCAAAATGAGCAGTTCTTC
-,13,TRBV5-4,TRBJ2-7,-,CASSFSSTYEQYF,TGTGCCAGCAGCTTCTCGTCTACCTACGAGCAGTACTTC
-,14,TRBV6-5,TRBJ2-5,TRBD2,CASSYGLAGETQYF,TGTGCCAGCAGTTACGGGCTAGCGGGAGAGACCCAGTACTTC
-,16,TRBV7-9,TRBJ2-5,-,CASSSSSAAYQETQYF,TGTGCCAGCAGCTCCTCTAGTGCCGCCTACCAAGAGACCCAGTACTTC
-,15,TRBV30,TRBJ1-2,TRBD1,CAWSHYGTGDHGYTF,TGTGCCTGGAGCCACTACGGGACAGGGGATCATGGCTACACCTTC
-,17,TRBV5-1,TRBJ1-3,TRBD1,CASSLAGTADSGNTIYF,TGCGCCAGCAGCTTGGCTGGGACAGCCGACTCTGGAAACACCATATATTTT
few,14,TRBV28,TRBJ2-3,-,CASSAYGGTDTQYF,TGTGCCAGCAGTGCCTACGGTGGCACAGATACGCAGTATTTT
-,15,TRBV18,TRBJ2-3,TRBD1,CASSPRTGGTDTQYF,TGTGCCAGCTCACCGAGGACAGGGGGCACAGATACGCAGTATTTT
-,15,TRBV6-1,TRBJ1-5,TRBD1,CASSEDWQGVQPQHF,TGTGCCAGCAGTGAAGACTGGCAGGGGGTTCAGCCCCAGCATTTT
-,12,TRBV7-2,TRBJ2-4,-,CASSLPGNIQYF,TGTGCCAGCAGCTTACCCGGGAACATTCAGTACTTC
-,13,TRBV7-9,TRBJ2-7,TRBD2,CASSQAGAYEQYF,TGTGCCAGCAGCCAAGCGGGAGCGTACGAGCAGTACTTC
-,18,TRBV2,TRBJ2-7,TRBD2,CASSEGVSSGGEHYEQYF,TGTGCCAGCAGTGAAGGGGTAAGTAGCGGGGGCGAACACTACGAGCAGTACTTC
-,14,TRBV5-1,TRBJ2-7,TRBD2,CASSLQPAGDEQYF,TGCGCCAGCAGCTTGCAGCCCGCGGGGGACGAGCAGTACTTC
-,15,TRBV7-9,TRBJ1-5,-,CASSSFPAGVQPQHF,TGTGCCAGCAGCTCATTCCCGGCCGGAGTTCAGCCCCAGCATTTT
few,15,TRBV6-5,TRBJ1-4,TRBD1,CASSPDRDLYEKLFF,TGTGCCAGCAGTCCCGACAGGGATTTGTATGAAAAACTGTTTTTT
-,14,TRBV6-4,TRBJ2-1,-,CASSSDPAGNEQFF,TGTGCCAGCAGTAGCGACCCTGCTGGGAATGAGCAGTTCTTC
once,16,TRBV4-1,TRBJ1-2,TRBD1,CASSQDSGTANYGYTF,TGCGCCAGCAGCCAAGATTCCGGGACAGCTAACTATGGCTACACCTTC
-,14,TRBV5-1,TRBJ2-4,TRBD1,CASSQGQGQNIQYF,TGCGCCAGCAGCCAGGGACAGGGGCAAAACATTCAGTACTTC
-,15,TRBV27,TRBJ2-1,TRBD2,CASSLLAPVGDEQFF,TGTGCCAGCAGTCTACTAGCGCCCGTCGGAGATGAGCAGTTCTTC